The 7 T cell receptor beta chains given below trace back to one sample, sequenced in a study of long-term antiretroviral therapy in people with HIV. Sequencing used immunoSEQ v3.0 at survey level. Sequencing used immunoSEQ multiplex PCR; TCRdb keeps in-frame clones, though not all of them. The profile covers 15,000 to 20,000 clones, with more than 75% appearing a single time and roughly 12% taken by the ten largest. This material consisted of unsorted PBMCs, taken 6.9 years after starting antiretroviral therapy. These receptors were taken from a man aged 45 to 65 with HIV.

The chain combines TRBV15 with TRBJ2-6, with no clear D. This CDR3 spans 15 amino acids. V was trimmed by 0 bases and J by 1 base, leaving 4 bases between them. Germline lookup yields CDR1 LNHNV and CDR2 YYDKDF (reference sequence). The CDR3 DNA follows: TGTGCCACCAGCAGAGAAGGGTCTGGGGCCAACGTCCTGACTTTC. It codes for CATSREGSGANVLTF. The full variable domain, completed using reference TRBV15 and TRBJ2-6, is DAMVIQNPRYQVTQFGKPVTLSCSQTLNHNVMYWYQQKSSQAPKLLFHYYDKDFNNEADTPDNFQSRRPNTSFCFLDIRSPGLGDTAMYLCATSREGSGANVLTFGAGSRLTVL.

CDR3 in DNA: TGTGCCAGCAGCGAGGACAGGGGTGTCTCCGAGCAGTACTTC. It is translated as CASSEDRGVSEQYF. The chain is built from TRBV7-9 and TRBJ2-7; 9 bases match TRBD1. V shed 5 bases and J 6 bases; nucleotides not matched to a gene: 8. CDR3 length: 14 amino acids. CDR1 and CDR2 from the germline V gene are SEHNR and FQNEAQ (reference sequence).

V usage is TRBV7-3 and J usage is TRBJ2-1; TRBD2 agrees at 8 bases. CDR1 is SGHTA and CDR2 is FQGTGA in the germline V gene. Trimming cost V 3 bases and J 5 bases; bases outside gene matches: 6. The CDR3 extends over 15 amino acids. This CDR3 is CASSFEGLGDNEQFF. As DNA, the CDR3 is TGTGCCAGCAGCTTCGAGGGACTAGGGGACAATGAGCAGTTCTTC.

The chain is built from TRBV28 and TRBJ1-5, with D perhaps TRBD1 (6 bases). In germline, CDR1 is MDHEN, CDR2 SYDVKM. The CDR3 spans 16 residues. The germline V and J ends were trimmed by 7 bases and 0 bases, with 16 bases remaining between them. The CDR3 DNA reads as TGTGCCAGCACTAAATGGGGGGCGGGTAGCAATCAGCCCCAGCATTTT. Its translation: CASTKWGAGSNQPQHF.

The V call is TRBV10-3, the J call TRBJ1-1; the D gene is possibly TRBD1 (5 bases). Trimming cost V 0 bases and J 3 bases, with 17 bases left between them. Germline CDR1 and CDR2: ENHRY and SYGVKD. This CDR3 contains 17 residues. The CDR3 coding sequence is TGTGCCATCAGTGAGTCGGGGGTCTCCGTCGGGGACACTGAAGCTTTCTTT. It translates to CAISESGVSVGDTEAFF.

The CDR3 DNA follows: TGTGCCAGCAGCCACGACAGGGGTGAATTCTACGAGCAGTACTTC. Translating gives CASSHDRGEFYEQYF. V and J are TRBV5-4 and TRBJ2-7, with TRBD1 identical over 8 bases. This CDR3 comprises 15 residues. Germline V lookup: CDR1 SGHNT, CDR2 YYREEE (reference sequence). J was trimmed by 3 bases and V by 4 bases; bases with no gene match: 9.

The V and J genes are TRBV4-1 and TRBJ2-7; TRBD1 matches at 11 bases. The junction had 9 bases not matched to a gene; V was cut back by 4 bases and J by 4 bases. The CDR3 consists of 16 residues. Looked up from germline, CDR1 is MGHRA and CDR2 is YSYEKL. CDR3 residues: CASSPEGQGVPYEQYF. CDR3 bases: TGCGCCAGCAGCCCAGAGGGACAGGGGGTTCCATACGAGCAGTACTTC.